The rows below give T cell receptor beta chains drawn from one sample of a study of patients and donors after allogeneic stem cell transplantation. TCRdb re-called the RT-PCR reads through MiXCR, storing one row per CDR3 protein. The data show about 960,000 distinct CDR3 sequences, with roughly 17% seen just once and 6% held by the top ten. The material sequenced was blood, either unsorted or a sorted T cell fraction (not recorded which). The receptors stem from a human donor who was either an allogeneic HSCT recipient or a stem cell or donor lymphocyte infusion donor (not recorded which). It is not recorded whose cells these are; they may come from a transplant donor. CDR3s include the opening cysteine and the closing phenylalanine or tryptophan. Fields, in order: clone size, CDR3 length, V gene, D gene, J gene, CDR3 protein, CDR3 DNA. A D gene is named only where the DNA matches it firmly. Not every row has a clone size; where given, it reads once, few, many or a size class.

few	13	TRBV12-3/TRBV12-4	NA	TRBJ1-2	CASTPDSRNGYTF	TGTGCCAGCACCCCGGACAGTAGGAATGGCTACACCTTC
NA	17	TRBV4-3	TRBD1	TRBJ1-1	CASSQDRDRGLNTEAFF	TGCGCCAGCAGCCAAGACCGGGACAGGGGATTGAACACTGAAGCTTTCTTT
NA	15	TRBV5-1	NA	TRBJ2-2	CASNAVPQGTGELFF	TGCGCCAGCAACGCCGTCCCGCAGGGCACCGGGGAGCTGTTTTTT
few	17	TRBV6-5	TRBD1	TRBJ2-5	CASSSMRDRGLWETQYF	TGTGCCAGCAGTTCCATGCGGGACAGGGGGTTATGGGAGACCCAGTACTTC
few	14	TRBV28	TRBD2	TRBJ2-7	CASSPGLRGFEQYF	TGTGCCAGCAGTCCGGGACTACGGGGGTTCGAGCAGTACTTC
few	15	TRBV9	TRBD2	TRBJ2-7	CASSSSAGTNYEQYF	TGTGCCAGCAGCTCCTCAGCCGGGACTAACTACGAGCAGTACTTC
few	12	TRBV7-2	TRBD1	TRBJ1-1	CASSPQGGEAFF	TGTGCCAGCAGCCCGCAGGGGGGTGAAGCTTTCTTT
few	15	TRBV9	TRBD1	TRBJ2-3	CASSVGTGTADTQYF	TGTGCCAGCAGCGTCGGGACAGGGACAGCAGATACGCAGTATTTT
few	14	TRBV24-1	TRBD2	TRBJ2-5	CATAPREGGETQYF	TGTGCCACTGCACCGCGGGAGGGCGGGGAGACCCAGTACTTC
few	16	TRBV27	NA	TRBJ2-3	CASSNLGQEGTDTQYF	TGTGCCAGCAGTAACCTTGGACAGGAGGGGACAGATACGCAGTATTTT
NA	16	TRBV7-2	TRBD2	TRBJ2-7	CASSLAGGVVFYEQYF	TGTGCCAGCAGCTTAGCCGGGGGGGTGGTATTTTACGAGCAGTACTTC
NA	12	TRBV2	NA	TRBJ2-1	CASRGLGLKQFF	TGTGCCAGCAGGGGCTTGGGGCTTAAGCAGTTCTTC
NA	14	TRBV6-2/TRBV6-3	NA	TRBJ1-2	CASSYEGVVYGYTF	TGTGCCAGCAGTTACGAGGGGGTCGTCTATGGCTACACCTTC
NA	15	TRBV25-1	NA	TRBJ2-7	CASSDTGRAWNEQYF	TGTGCCAGCAGTGATACAGGGAGGGCCTGGAACGAGCAGTACTTC
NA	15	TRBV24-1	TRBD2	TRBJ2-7	CATRDKREVSYEQYF	TGTGCCACCAGAGATAAGCGGGAGGTCTCCTACGAGCAGTACTTC
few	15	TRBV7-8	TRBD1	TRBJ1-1	CASTIVGQGGTEAFF	TGTGCCAGCACTATAGTAGGACAGGGGGGCACTGAAGCTTTCTTT
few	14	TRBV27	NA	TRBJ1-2	CASSGKGFNYGYTF	TGTGCCAGTTCAGGGAAGGGATTTAACTATGGCTACACCTTC
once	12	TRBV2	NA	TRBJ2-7	CASRVETYEQYF	TGTGCCAGCAGAGTCGAAACCTACGAGCAGTACTTC
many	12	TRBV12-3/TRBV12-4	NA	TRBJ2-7	CASSFWGREQYF	TGTGCCAGCAGTTTCTGGGGTCGCGAGCAGTACTTC
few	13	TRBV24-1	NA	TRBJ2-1	CATSDSGSNRRFF	TGTGCCACCAGTGATTCAGGATCCAATAGGAGGTTCTTC
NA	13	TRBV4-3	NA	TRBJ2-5	CASSQGRLETQYF	TGCGCCAGCAGCCAAGGCCGTCTGGAGACCCAGTACTTC
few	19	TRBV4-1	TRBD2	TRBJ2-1	CASSQDNVGLAGGPNEQFF	TGCGCCAGCAGCCAAGATAATGTGGGACTAGCGGGAGGGCCCAATGAGCAGTTCTTC
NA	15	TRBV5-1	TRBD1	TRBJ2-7	CASSYGQGGFYEQYF	TGCGCCAGCAGTTACGGACAGGGGGGATTTTACGAGCAGTACTTC
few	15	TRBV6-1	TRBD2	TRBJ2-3	CASRPQRGGQDTQYF	TGTGCCAGCAGACCCCAGCGGGGGGGCCAGGATACGCAGTATTTT
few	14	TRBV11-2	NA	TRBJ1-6	CASSLRQMNSPLHF	TGTGCCAGCAGCCTAAGACAGATGAATTCACCCCTCCACTTT
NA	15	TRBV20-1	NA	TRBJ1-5	CSARHGGGVNQPQHF	TGCAGTGCTAGACACGGAGGAGGGGTGAATCAGCCCCAGCATTTT
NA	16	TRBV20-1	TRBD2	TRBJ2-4	CSAGGRARLTKNIQYF	TGCAGTGCTGGAGGGAGGGCGCGGTTGACCAAAAACATTCAGTACTTC
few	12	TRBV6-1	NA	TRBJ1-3	CASAGFGNTIYF	TGTGCCAGCGCTGGGTTTGGAAACACCATATATTTT
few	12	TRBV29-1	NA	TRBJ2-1	CSVGPPGGEQFF	TGCAGCGTAGGACCCCCAGGCGGTGAGCAGTTCTTC
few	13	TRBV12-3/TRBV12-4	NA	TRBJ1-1	CASSFGRPTEAFF	TGTGCCAGCAGTTTTGGGAGACCCACTGAAGCTTTCTTT
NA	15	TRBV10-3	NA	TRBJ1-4	CAISETAATNEKLFF	TGTGCCATCAGTGAGACGGCAGCAACTAATGAAAAACTGTTTTTT
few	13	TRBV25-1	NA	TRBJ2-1	CASSEGGWDEQFF	TGTGCCAGCAGTGAGGGAGGTTGGGATGAGCAGTTCTTC
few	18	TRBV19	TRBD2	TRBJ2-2	CASSIDLAGGPSTGELFF	TGTGCCAGTAGTATAGATCTAGCGGGAGGGCCTAGCACCGGGGAGCTGTTTTTT
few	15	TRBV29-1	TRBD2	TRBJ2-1	CSVVSGTSSYNEQFF	TGCAGCGTAGTAAGCGGGACTAGCTCCTACAATGAGCAGTTCTTC